This TCR beta chain was sequenced in a study of OX40 agonist ivuxolimab in advanced cancers. On the study more broadly: Patients in the trial were receiving intravenous ivuxolimab every 2 weeks, at doses of 0.01 to 10 mg/kg. With a range of roughly 20 to 85, age averaged roughly 60 years, and about 80% were male.

Individuals having autoimmune disease history or systemic immunosuppression were not enrolled. This clone has a single count. Profiling relied on immunoSEQ multiplex PCR, and the TCRdb table lists in-frame clones only, not all of them. The sample has tens of thousands of clones; 75% to 95% are singletons. Trimming took 5 bases from V and 2 from J; bases not matched to a gene: 11. The CDR3 has 17 residues. Germline CDR1 SGHTA, CDR2 FQGNSA. This clonotype was sampled from an adult with an advanced solid tumor such as melanoma, head and neck, liver or kidney cancer. The chain couples TRBV7-2 to TRBJ2-2; 7 positions match TRBD1. The source material was CD4+ or CD8+ T cells sorted from blood, sampled in a trial of the OX40 agonist ivuxolimab. CDR3 sequence (DNA): TGTGCCAGCAGCACCCGGACAGGATCGGTAAACACCGGGGAGCTGTTTTTT. Protein product: CASSTRTGSVNTGELFF.